These 17 T cell receptor beta chains originate from one sample sequenced in a study of T cell repertoires in cytomegalovirus infection. Antigens of these TCRs are unknown. MiXCR, applied by TCRdb to the reads, yields one record per CDR3 protein. The sample shows about 570,000 distinct CDR3 sequences, around two fifths of them seen only once. This sample comprised cultured PBMCs, obtained from culture after CMV antigen stimulation. All receptors derive from a human donor in good health (CMV status not recorded). Some clones in this sample may be carry-over from other donors' samples.

This clonotype appeared a single time. V is TRBV6-2 or TRBV6-3 and J is TRBJ2-1, with 7 positions matching TRBD2. The junction had 11 bases not matched to a gene; V was cut back by 5 bases and J by 7 bases. CDR3 length: 15 residues. CDR1 MNHEY and CDR2 SVGEGT come from the germline V gene. The CDR3: CASSLAWAGVNEQFF. The CDR3 nucleotides read TGTGCCAGCAGTCTAGCGTGGGCGGGAGTAAATGAGCAGTTCTTC.

V usage is TRBV20-1 and J usage is TRBJ2-7; 10 nucleotides line up with TRBD2. Germline-derived CDR1 and CDR2 are DFQATT and SNEGSKA (reference sequence). V lost 0 bases, J lost 2 bases, and 10 bases stayed unmatched. There are 17 residues in the CDR3. CDR3 amino acids: CSARDPHLAGAAYEQYF. The CDR3, as DNA: TGCAGTGCTAGAGATCCCCATCTAGCGGGGGCCGCCTACGAGCAGTACTTC.

The table lists this clonotype with a few counts. The chain joins TRBV6-1 to TRBJ1-1, with D unresolved. The V gene lost 2 bases and the J gene lost 3 bases, with 7 bases spanning the gap. The germline V gene encodes CDR1 MNHNS and CDR2 SASEGT. The CDR3 is 13 amino acids. CDR3 nucleotide sequence: TGTGCCAGCAGTGAACTGGGGTACACTGAAGCTTTCTTT. It codes for CASSELGYTEAFF.

The V and J genes are TRBV4-1 and TRBJ2-3, with D perhaps matching TRBD2 (6 bases). Germline values: CDR1 MGHRA, CDR2 YSYEKL. The CDR3 consists of 16 residues. V was shortened by 3 bases and J by 2 bases, with 15 bases between the two germline ends. CDR3 in amino acids: CASSQAAGRDTDTQYF. The CDR3 DNA sequence: TGCGCCAGCAGCCAGGCGGCGGGAAGGGACACAGATACGCAGTATTTT.

The CDR3 DNA reads TGTGCCAGCTCAAAGGAGCAGAATCAAGAGACCCAGTACTTC. Translating it yields CASSKEQNQETQYF. The chain links TRBV2 to TRBJ2-5; D is unresolved. The CDR3 length is 14 residues. CDR1 and CDR2 from the germline V gene are SNHLY and FYNNEI. V was cut by 8 bases and J by 2 bases, with 15 bases left in between. The full variable domain, with the rest looked up from reference TRBV2 and TRBJ2-5, is EPEVTQTPSHQVTQMGQEVILRCVPISNHLYFYWYRQILGQKVEFLVSFYNNEISEKSEIFDDQFSVERPDGSNFTLKIRSTKLEDSAMYFCASSKEQNQETQYFGPGTRLLVL.

The chain combines TRBV2 with TRBJ2-2; D uncertain. The V and J ends lost 5 bases and 8 bases respectively, with 18 bases between them. This CDR3 has 15 amino acids. Looked up from germline, CDR1 is SNHLY and CDR2 is FYNNEI. Here the CDR3 DNA reads TGTGCCAGCAGTATAAGTAGGGCCCGTAATGGGGAGCTGTTTTTT. It yields the protein CASSISRARNGELFF.

The chain has TRBV20-1 and TRBJ2-7; D is ambiguous. The CDR3 has 12 amino acids. From germline, CDR1 is DFQATT and CDR2 SNEGSKA (reference sequence). Trimming took off 3 bases at V and 2 bases at J, with 8 bases between the two ends. Written as DNA, the CDR3 is TGCAGTGCTAGTCTAACACCCTACGAGCAGTACTTC. Its protein product is CSASLTPYEQYF.

This clonotype occurred a few times. The rearrangement links TRBV6-6 to TRBJ2-5, with 13 bases that match TRBD2. CDR3 length equals 16 residues. V lost 4 bases, J lost 0 bases, and 2 bases stayed unmatched. CDR1 and CDR2 (germline): MNHNY, SVGAGI (reference sequence). DNA for the CDR3: TGTGCCAGCAGTTCGACTAGCGGGGGGCACCAAGAGACCCAGTACTTC. Its translation: CASSSTSGGHQETQYF.

The chain links TRBV2 to TRBJ1-2; D gene unclear. This CDR3 region has 14 residues. In germline, CDR1 is SNHLY, CDR2 FYNNEI. Trimming shortened V by 3 bases and J by 0 bases, and 8 bases separated the two germline ends. CDR3 protein: CASSDPRANYGYTF. Written as DNA, the CDR3 is TGTGCCAGCAGTGACCCCCGCGCTAACTATGGCTACACCTTC.

This clonotype was picked up many times. A read error may account for a junction end that differs from germline. The genes are TRBV7-2 and TRBJ2-3; D not resolved. From germline, CDR1 is SGHTA and CDR2 FQGNSA. The CDR3 has 13 residues. The chain's CDR3 is CASNLAGADTQYF. In DNA form, the CDR3 reads TGTGCCAGCAACTTAGCCGGAGCAGATACGCAGTATTTT.

This chain uses TRBV6-1 with TRBJ1-5; D remains unclear. Germline-derived CDR1 and CDR2 are MNHNS and SASEGT. V lost 4 bases and J 4 bases, leaving 8 bases between the germline ends. This CDR3 contains 13 residues. The CDR3 DNA sequence: TGTGCCAGCAGTGTGGCCGAGAATCAGCCCCAGCATTTT. Encoded protein: CASSVAENQPQHF.

This clonotype occurred many times. The rearrangement links TRBV7-2 to TRBJ1-5, with a possible D match to TRBD1 (5 bases). Looked up from germline, CDR1 is SGHTA and CDR2 is FQGNSA. V was trimmed by 4 bases and J by 1 base, leaving 8 bases between them. The CDR3 spans 14 residues. In nucleotides, the CDR3 is TGTGCCAGCAGCTCCGGGACGAGCAATCAGCCCCAGCATTTT. It is translated as CASSSGTSNQPQHF. Combining the CDR3 with reference TRBV7-2 and TRBJ1-5 gives the whole variable domain GAGVSQSPSNKVTEKGKDVELRCDPISGHTALYWYRQSLGQGLEFLIYFQGNSAPDKSGLPSDRFSAERTGGSVSTLTIQRTQQEDSAVYLCASSSGTSNQPQHFGDGTRLSIL.

This chain uses TRBV6-2 or TRBV6-3 with TRBJ2-3, with 8 bases that match TRBD2. Germline-derived CDR1 and CDR2 are MNHEY and SVGEGT. This CDR3 comprises 18 residues. J lost 0 bases, V lost 0 bases, and 8 bases had no gene match. The CDR3 nucleotides are TGTGCCAGCAGTTACTCGACCAGTAGCGGGGAAAGCACAGATACGCAGTATTTT. It yields the protein CASSYSTSSGESTDTQYF.

This clonotype was seen only a few times. This chain uses TRBV28 with TRBJ1-1, with D unresolved. This CDR3 has 11 residues. V dropped 7 bases and J dropped 10 bases, with 13 bases sitting between them. CDR1 and CDR2 from the germline V gene are MDHEN and SYDVKM. The CDR3 DNA reads as TGTGCCAGCACCTCAGCCTCCGGAGCTTTCTTT. Translating gives CASTSASGAFF.

The gene calls are TRBV2 and TRBJ2-3; 8 bases map to TRBD1. The CDR3 consists of 15 residues. The V gene's germline CDR1 is SNHLY and CDR2 FYNNEI. V lost 6 bases to trimming and J lost 2 bases; unmatched junction nucleotides: 7. The CDR3 protein is CASSERTGTTDTQYF. Here the CDR3 DNA reads TGTGCCAGCAGCGAGAGGACAGGGACCACAGATACGCAGTATTTT.

This clonotype was detected a few times. The chain is built from TRBV28 and TRBJ1-5; D not certain. Per germline, CDR1 MDHEN and CDR2 SYDVKM. V dropped 5 bases and J dropped 9 bases, with 8 bases sitting between them. The CDR3 is 11 amino acids. In DNA, the CDR3 is TGTGCCAGCAGTCGGCGAGGGCCCCAGCATTTT. Translating gives CASSRRGPQHF. Supplemented by reference TRBV28 and TRBJ1-5, the full variable domain reads DVKVTQSSRYLVKRTGEKVFLECVQDMDHENMFWYRQDPGLGLRLIYFSYDVKMKEKGDIPEGYSVSREKKERFSLILESASTNQTSMYLCASSRRGPQHFGDGTRLSIL.

The sample holds a few counts of this clonotype. The chain combines TRBV20-1 with TRBJ1-3; tentative D call: TRBD1 (5 bases). The length of the CDR3 is 15 residues. Trimming pared 1 base from V and 0 bases from J, leaving 10 bases between. Germline values: CDR1 DFQATT, CDR2 SNEGSKA (reference sequence). CDR3 residues: CSARGAGSSGNTIYF. In DNA, the CDR3 is TGCAGTGCTAGAGGGGCAGGGAGCTCTGGAAACACCATATATTTT.